The 18 T cell receptor beta chains reported below all come from one sample, sequenced in a study of blood T cell repertoires in COVID-19. Method: immunoSEQ multiplex PCR; TCRdb's copy keeps in-frame clones and lacks some. The table shows almost 55,000 clones, with over 75% occurring only once. Sequenced input: peripheral blood. Receptors were obtained from a middle-aged man with active COVID-19.

V gene TRBV6-6 combines with J gene TRBJ2-5; 8 positions agree with TRBD2. CDR1 is MNHNY, CDR2 SVGAGI, per germline (reference sequence). J was trimmed by 1 base and V by 5 bases; bases with no gene match: 9. The CDR3 consists of 16 residues. The CDR3 reads CASSRAGVGVQETQYF. CDR3 coding DNA: TGTGCCAGCAGTCGAGCGGGAGTTGGCGTCCAAGAGACCCAGTACTTC.

The V and J genes are TRBV7-2 and TRBJ2-7; TRBD1 matches at 8 bases. V lost 7 bases to trimming and J lost 5 bases; unmatched junction nucleotides: 7. The CDR3 length is 13 residues. Germline CDR1 is SGHTA and CDR2 is FQGNSA. CDR3 DNA: TGTGCCAGCAACCTCAGGGGGCAGGACGAGCAGTACTTC. Residues: CASNLRGQDEQYF.

V and J are TRBV2 and TRBJ1-1, with D perhaps matching TRBD1 (5 bases). The CDR3 spans 12 residues. Deletions cut 6 bases from V and 5 bases from J, with 10 bases between. In germline, CDR1 is SNHLY, CDR2 FYNNEI. The CDR3 region has the DNA TGTGCCAGCAGAACGGGGGGGACTGAAGCTTTCTTT. Translated, it gives CASRTGGTEAFF.

V gene TRBV7-9 combines with J gene TRBJ1-4; 9 bases agree with TRBD1. Germline V gene sequence: CDR1 SEHNR, CDR2 FQNEAQ (reference sequence). The V gene end was trimmed by 3 bases and the J gene end by 2 bases; junction bases not matched to a gene: 1. The CDR3 is 15 residues long. CDR3 residues: CASSFDRGTNEKLFF. The CDR3 coding sequence is TGTGCCAGCAGCTTTGACAGGGGGACTAATGAAAAACTGTTTTTT.

This rearrangement joins TRBV28 to TRBJ2-7; TRBD1 matches 12 bases. The V segment lost 1 base and the J segment 7 bases; nucleotides outside the gene matches: 8. Germline V lookup: CDR1 MDHEN, CDR2 SYDVKM. This CDR3 has 16 amino acids. The CDR3 sequence is CASSLSPGQGAREQYF. The CDR3 bases are TGTGCCAGCAGTTTATCCCCGGGACAGGGGGCACGAGAGCAGTACTTC.

J is TRBJ2-7 and V is TRBV11-2; no firm D call. Germline assignment: CDR1 SGHAT and CDR2 FQNNGV. CDR3 length equals 13 residues. V was cut by 1 base and J by 2 bases, with 6 bases left in between. CDR3: CASSLVLTYEQYF. CDR3 nucleotides: TGTGCCAGCAGCTTAGTCTTAACCTACGAGCAGTACTTC.

The rearrangement joins TRBV19 to TRBJ2-7; 7 nucleotides align to TRBD1. V gave up 6 bases and J gave up 1 base; unmatched junction bases: 6. CDR3 length equals 14 residues. Per germline, CDR1 LNHDA and CDR2 SQIVND (reference sequence). CDR3 sequence reads: CASRTTGASYEQYF. DNA of the CDR3: TGTGCCAGTAGGACCACAGGGGCTTCCTACGAGCAGTACTTC.

V is TRBV5-4 and J is TRBJ1-2; D uncertain. The V end lost 2 bases, the J end lost 8 bases, and 13 bases lay between the germline ends. Germline CDR1 SGHNT, CDR2 YYREEE (reference sequence). CDR3 length equals 13 residues. Here the CDR3 reads CASSFRGNGGYTF. The CDR3 nucleotides are TGTGCCAGCAGCTTCCGGGGAAATGGAGGCTACACCTTC.

This sequence joins TRBV4-1 and TRBJ2-1; 7 nucleotides agree with TRBD2. CDR3 length equals 16 residues. J was trimmed by 0 bases and V by 6 bases; bases with no gene match: 8. From germline, CDR1 is MGHRA and CDR2 YSYEKL. The CDR3 sequence: CASSPGSGASYNEQFF. For the CDR3, the DNA is TGCGCCAGCAGTCCAGGGAGCGGGGCCTCCTACAATGAGCAGTTCTTC.

The chain uses TRBV14 and TRBJ2-7, with 9 bases that match TRBD2. The junction had 3 bases not matched to a gene; V was cut back by 2 bases and J by 7 bases. The V gene's germline CDR1 is SGHDN and CDR2 FVKESK. The CDR3 loop spans 13 amino acids. This CDR3 is CASSQLLAGEQYF. Here the CDR3 DNA reads TGTGCCAGCAGCCAACTCCTAGCGGGGGAGCAGTACTTC.

The chain combines TRBV9 with TRBJ2-2; D call uncertain. The CDR3 runs to 14 residues. The germline CDR1 and CDR2 sequences are SGDLS and YYNGEE. V shed 2 bases and J shed 3 bases, with 8 bases lying between them. CDR3 DNA: TGTGCCAGCAGCGTTGTCTTAGACACCGGGGAGCTGTTTTTT. Its protein product is CASSVVLDTGELFF.

The CDR3 bases are TGTGCCAGCAGTTTTACAAGAGGTGAAAAACTGTTTTTT. This gives the protein CASSFTRGEKLFF. The chain uses TRBV12-3 or TRBV12-4 and TRBJ1-4; unclear D gene. The V and J ends lost 3 bases and 7 bases respectively, with 9 bases between them. The CDR3 spans 13 residues.

In DNA form, the CDR3 reads TGTGCCAGCAGCAAAGTGGCCAGGGCGAATCAGCCCCAGCATTTT. It specifies CASSKVARANQPQHF. J is TRBJ1-5 and V is TRBV21-1; the D segment call TRBD1 is taken from the table without a DNA check. TRBV21-1 is a pseudogene locus. CDR3 length: 15 residues.

The CDR3 loop is CASTARDFSTDTQYF. DNA of the CDR3: TGTGCCAGCACGGCCCGGGACTTCTCCACAGATACGCAGTATTTT. The V gene is TRBV2, the J gene TRBJ2-3, with D perhaps matching TRBD2 (6 bases). V dropped 7 bases and J dropped 2 bases, with 16 bases sitting between them. Looked up from germline, CDR1 is SNHLY and CDR2 is FYNNEI. The CDR3 runs 15 residues.

This rearrangement joins TRBV19 to TRBJ1-6, with TRBD1 matching over 7 bases. J gave up 0 bases and V 5 bases, and 13 bases lay outside the gene matches. The CDR3 runs to 19 residues. From germline, CDR1 is LNHDA and CDR2 SQIVND (reference sequence). The CDR3 spells CASSVSGQALSSYNSPLHF. The CDR3 nucleotides are TGTGCCAGTAGTGTGAGCGGACAGGCACTAAGCTCCTATAATTCACCCCTCCACTTT.

The sample holds one count of this clone. The same CDR3 also results from other DNA sequences found in this sample. This rearrangement joins TRBV14 to TRBJ1-1; D remains unclear. Trimming removed 4 bases from V and 0 bases from J, with 12 bases in between. CDR3 length: 15 amino acids. Germline-derived CDR1 and CDR2 are SGHDN and FVKESK. This chain's CDR3 is CASSPRGALNTEAFF. Written as DNA, the CDR3 is TGTGCCAGCAGCCCCCGGGGAGCTTTGAACACTGAAGCTTTCTTT.

The V gene is TRBV14, the J gene TRBJ1-1; 8 nucleotides line up with TRBD1. This CDR3 contains 17 residues. CDR1 and CDR2 from the germline V gene are SGHDN and FVKESK. V trimming: 0 bases; J trimming: 1 base; junction bases outside the gene matches: 7. In nucleotides, the CDR3 is TGTGCCAGCAGCCAAGATCCAGGGGGCTCGGCGAACACTGAAGCTTTCTTT. Encoded protein: CASSQDPGGSANTEAFF. The whole variable domain, filled in from reference TRBV14 and TRBJ1-1, reads EAGVTQFPSHSVIEKGQTVTLRCDPISGHDNLYWYRRVMGKEIKFLLHFVKESKQDESGMPNNRFLAERTGGTYSTLKVQPAELEDSGVYFCASSQDPGGSANTEAFFGQGTRLTVV.

The chain combines TRBV12-3 or TRBV12-4 with TRBJ2-7, with TRBD2 identical over 7 bases. Unmatched junction bases numbered 0, after V lost 1 base and J lost 3 bases. CDR3 size: 13 residues. The CDR3 coding sequence is TGTGCCAGCAGTTTAGGGGAGGGCTACGAGCAGTACTTC. It is translated as CASSLGEGYEQYF.